The sequence of this T cell receptor beta chain was determined in a study of T cell clonotyping in hematopoietic cell transplantation. Whole-study context: Cytoreduction preceded collection of pretransplant recipient samples.

On this clone: The antigen is undetermined.

Noted time point: recipient sample about 28 days before transplant, after cytoreduction. Method: immunoSEQ multiplex PCR; TCRdb's copy keeps in-frame clones and lacks some. Among roughly 29,000 clones, 60% to 75% were seen once, and the ten largest hold 5% to 6.5%. CDR1 is ENHRY and CDR2 is SYGVKD in the germline V gene. J was trimmed by 4 bases and V by 0 bases; bases with no gene match: 2. The CDR3 is made up of 15 amino acids. Study-level points and caveats: Broader posttransplant TCR repertoire diversity was predicted by graft donor and pretransplant recipient Inverse Simpson Index values. Recipient TCR diversity dropped after transplant; expanded clonotypes rose from day 30 to 180.

This receptor was identified in a man aged 45-60 years with myelodysplastic syndrome. Some clones in this sample may be carry-over from other donors' samples. The sequencing used peripheral blood mononuclear cells, collected before stem cell transplant. This rearrangement joins TRBV10-3 to TRBJ2-3; TRBD2 aligns across 9 bases. The CDR3 is CAISESSGSADTQYF. DNA for the CDR3: TGTGCCATCAGTGAGTCTAGCGGGAGTGCAGATACGCAGTATTTT.